This is a list of T cell receptor beta chains from one sample in a study of cytotoxic CD8 clonotypes in ibrutinib-treated CLL. Method: immunoSEQ multiplex PCR; TCRdb's copy keeps in-frame clones and lacks some. Of about 150,000 clones in the sample, about 78% were seen once. Sequenced here: PBMCs, sampled after 24 months of ibrutinib treatment. These receptors were obtained from a human donor with chronic lymphocytic leukemia. The CDR3 runs from the conserved cysteine through the conserved F or W. D genes are given only for firm matches. Size values are once, few and many counts, or a class for expanded clones, and some rows have none.

clone_size	d_call	v_call	j_call	cdr3_nt	cdr3_aa
NA	TRBD2	TRBV7-3	TRBJ2-1	TGTGCCAGCAGCTCGCTCCCTACTAGCGGTTCTACACGAGGGCCTTACAATGAGCAGTTCTTC	CASSSLPTSGSTRGPYNEQFF
few	NA	TRBV4-2	TRBJ1-4	TGTGCCAGCAGCCAGGCAAAGGGGACTAATGAAAAACTGTTTTTT	CASSQAKGTNEKLFF
NA	NA	TRBV19	TRBJ2-2	TGTGCCAGTAGCACCCAGCACAACACCGGGGAGCTGTTTTTT	CASSTQHNTGELFF
NA	TRBD2	TRBV4-2	TRBJ2-7	TGTGCCAGCAGCCAAGGGGCGGGAGGTTTCCCTGAGCAGTACTTC	CASSQGAGGFPEQYF
NA	NA	TRBV20-1	TRBJ2-6	TGCAGTGCTAGGGACGCCGGCGTCCTGACTTTC	CSARDAGVLTF
NA	NA	TRBV28	TRBJ1-3	TGTGCCAGCAGCCCGCGGTGGGACACCATATATTTT	CASSPRWDTIYF
NA	NA	TRBV6-5	TRBJ1-5	TGTGCCAGCAGTCTCCTTGGGGTAACCAATCAGCCCCAGCATTTT	CASSLLGVTNQPQHF
NA	TRBD1	TRBV28	TRBJ1-4	TGTGCCAGCAGTTTACCAGGGGGGGAAAAACTGTTTTTT	CASSLPGGEKLFF
NA	TRBD1	TRBV19	TRBJ1-1	TGTGCCAGTAGTATTTTCCAGGGGGGTACTGAAGCTTTCTTT	CASSIFQGGTEAFF
NA	NA	TRBV6-5	TRBJ2-7	TGTGCCAGCAGCCTTAGGTCCGAGCAGTACTTC	CASSLRSEQYF
NA	NA	TRBV7-9	TRBJ1-5	TGTGCCAGCAGCCCCCTCCGGGGGGAAGGCCAGCCCCAGCATTTT	CASSPLRGEGQPQHF
NA	NA	TRBV18	TRBJ2-6	TGTGCCAGCTCAGCTACTTGGGGGGCCAACGTCCTGACTTTC	CASSATWGANVLTF
NA	NA	TRBV6-5	TRBJ2-5	TGTGCCAGCAGCCCGACCGGGGAGACCCAGTACTTC	CASSPTGETQYF
NA	NA	TRBV5-1	TRBJ2-6	TGCGCCAGCAACGGGGGACCTGGGGCCAACGTCCTGACTTTC	CASNGGPGANVLTF
NA	NA	TRBV6-5	TRBJ2-7	TGTGCCAGCAGCACCCGGGCCGCCCACGAGCAGTACTTC	CASSTRAAHEQYF
few	NA	TRBV6-1	TRBJ1-3	TGTGCCAGCACACTAGGGGGAAACACCATATATTTT	CASTLGGNTIYF
NA	TRBD2	TRBV28	TRBJ2-1	TGTGCCAGTTATCGCGGGAGCTGGGAGCAGTTCTTC	CASYRGSWEQFF
NA	TRBD2	TRBV7-2	TRBJ2-7	TGTGCCAGCCACCCCGGGGGGACTAGCGGGGCCTACGAGCAGTACTTC	CASHPGGTSGAYEQYF
NA	NA	TRBV27	TRBJ2-5	TGTGCCAGCAGTTCAAACTGGGAAGAAGAGACCCAGTACTTC	CASSSNWEEETQYF
NA	TRBD1	TRBV10-3	TRBJ1-5	TGTGCCATCAGCGGGACAGGGGGGAGCAATCAGCCCCAGCATTTT	CAISGTGGSNQPQHF
NA	TRBD1	TRBV9	TRBJ1-1	TGTGCCAGCAGCACCCGGACAGGGGGGAACACTGAAGCTTTCTTT	CASSTRTGGNTEAFF
NA	NA	TRBV30	TRBJ1-1	TGTGCCTGGAAGGGGCCCGTGGCAGGGAACACTGAAGCTTTCTTT	CAWKGPVAGNTEAFF
many	NA	TRBV6-5	TRBJ1-3	TGTGCCAGCAGCAGACAGCCCGGTGGAAACACCATATATTTT	CASSRQPGGNTIYF
NA	TRBD2	TRBV5-1	TRBJ2-5	TGCGCCAGCAGCCCCCGACCGGGACTACCCCAGTACTTC	CASSPRPGLPQYF
NA	NA	TRBV20-1	TRBJ2-7	TGCAGTGCTAGGCGGCGCAAGCAGTACTTC	CSARRRKQYF
NA	NA	TRBV21-1	TRBJ2-1	TGTGCCACCCCCCTAGCGGGTCGAGCGGGGGACCACAATGAGCAGTTCTTC	CATPLAGRAGDHNEQFF
NA	TRBD2	TRBV2	TRBJ2-1	TGTGCCAGCAGCGCCCTAGCGGGGGGGCCGGGTGAGCAGTTCTTC	CASSALAGGPGEQFF
many	NA	TRBV7-3	TRBJ1-1	TGTGCCAGCAGCTTAAATGGGCCCCCGAACACTGAAGCTTTCTTT	CASSLNGPPNTEAFF
NA	NA	TRBV18	TRBJ1-3	TGTGCCAGCTCACCGGGCGGACAAGCGAACACCATATATTTT	CASSPGGQANTIYF
NA	NA	TRBV2	TRBJ2-2	TGTGCCAGCGTTCGGACAGCAAACACCGGGGAGCTGTTTTTT	CASVRTANTGELFF
NA	TRBD1	TRBV25-1	TRBJ2-2	TGTGCCAGCAGTGAACCCGGACAGGCCTCCGGGGAGCTGTTTTTT	CASSEPGQASGELFF
few	TRBD1	TRBV7-8	TRBJ2-3	TGTGCCAGCACCCCCAGGGGGCTGGTGGACTCAGATACGCAGTATTTT	CASTPRGLVDSDTQYF
NA	NA	TRBV28	TRBJ1-1	TGTGCCAGCAGTTTATGGATCACTGAAGCTTTCTTT	CASSLWITEAFF
NA	TRBD2	TRBV7-3	TRBJ2-3	TGTGCCAGCAGCTTAATCGGGGGGATCACAGATACGCAGTATTTT	CASSLIGGITDTQYF
NA	NA	TRBV20-1	TRBJ1-1	TGCAGTGCTAGAATCCGACAGACGGCTTTCTTT	CSARIRQTAFF
NA	NA	TRBV5-1	TRBJ1-4	TGCGCCAGCAGCTTGGGTGGGGCGGATGAAAAACTGTTTTTT	CASSLGGADEKLFF
NA	NA	TRBV25-1	TRBJ1-1	TGTGCCAGCAGTGAATGGGACCCAGGGGACACTGAAGCTTTCTTT	CASSEWDPGDTEAFF
NA	TRBD1	TRBV7-2	TRBJ1-3	TGTGCCAGCAGCACCCCGACAGGGAACACCATATATTTT	CASSTPTGNTIYF
NA	NA	TRBV6-4	TRBJ2-7	TGTGCCAGCAGTGAAATCCCCCGGGGGATTTGGTCCTACGAGCAGTACTTC	CASSEIPRGIWSYEQYF
NA	NA	TRBV6-5	TRBJ1-1	TGTGCCAGCAGCCCCCAGGAGAACACTGAAGCTTTCTTT	CASSPQENTEAFF
NA	NA	TRBV28	TRBJ2-7	TGTGCCAGCAGTTTTGTTGGGGGCGGGTCCGAGCAGTACTTC	CASSFVGGGSEQYF
NA	NA	TRBV19	TRBJ2-6	TGTGCCAGTAGTACTGGGACACCGGCCTTTTTC	CASSTGTPAFF
once	NA	TRBV6-5	TRBJ1-5	TGTGCCAGCAGTTACGGGGGGGGGAATCAGCCCCAGCATTTT	CASSYGGGNQPQHF
NA	NA	TRBV7-2	TRBJ1-5	TGTGCCAGCAGCACCGGACGGCATCAGCCCCAGCATTTT	CASSTGRHQPQHF
NA	NA	TRBV6-4	TRBJ2-6	TGTGCCAGCAGGGCATCTGGGGCCAACGTCCTGACTTTC	CASRASGANVLTF
few	NA	TRBV7-2	TRBJ2-6	TGTGCCAGCAGCTCCTTGGGGTCTGGGGCCAACGTCCTGACTTTC	CASSSLGSGANVLTF
NA	NA	TRBV9	TRBJ2-3	TGTGCCAGCAGCGTAGGTATAGGCGTCGTGGATACGCAGTATTTT	CASSVGIGVVDTQYF
NA	NA	TRBV27	TRBJ1-1	TGTGCCAGCAGTCCAGGGGTAGACAACACTGAAGCTTTCTTT	CASSPGVDNTEAFF
NA	NA	TRBV28	TRBJ1-1	TGTGCCAGCAGTTTGTTCCCGGGGGGGACTGAAGCTTTCTTT	CASSLFPGGTEAFF
NA	TRBD1	TRBV2	TRBJ1-2	TGTGCCAGCAGTACCTATTGGACAGGGGATGGCTACACCTTC	CASSTYWTGDGYTF
few	NA	TRBV9	TRBJ1-1	TGTGCCAGCAGTGCCCTGGGGGGAGACACTGAAGCTTTCTTT	CASSALGGDTEAFF
NA	NA	TRBV4-3	TRBJ1-2	TGCGCCAGCAGCCAAGCCCACGCGAATAACTATGGCTACACCTTC	CASSQAHANNYGYTF
NA	TRBD1	TRBV18	TRBJ2-7	TGTGCCAGCTCACCACAGGGGGCCAGTGTAAACGAGCAGTACTTC	CASSPQGASVNEQYF